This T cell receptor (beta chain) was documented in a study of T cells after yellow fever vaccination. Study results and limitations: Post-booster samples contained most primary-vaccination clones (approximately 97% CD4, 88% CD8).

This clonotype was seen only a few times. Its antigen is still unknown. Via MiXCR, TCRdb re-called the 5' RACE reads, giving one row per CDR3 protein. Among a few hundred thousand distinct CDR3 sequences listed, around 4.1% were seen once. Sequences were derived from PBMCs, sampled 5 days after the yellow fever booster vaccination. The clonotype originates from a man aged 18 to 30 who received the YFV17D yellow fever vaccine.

The CDR3 sequence: CSARGQVNQPQHF. CDR3 sequence (DNA): TGCAGTGCGAGGGGACAGGTCAATCAGCCCCAGCATTTT. The chain is built from TRBV20-1 and TRBJ1-5; 8 nucleotides match TRBD1. Germline CDR1 and CDR2: DFQATT and SNEGSKA (reference sequence). The CDR3 consists of 13 residues. V shed 6 bases, J shed 3 bases, and the junction held 4 bases outside the gene matches.